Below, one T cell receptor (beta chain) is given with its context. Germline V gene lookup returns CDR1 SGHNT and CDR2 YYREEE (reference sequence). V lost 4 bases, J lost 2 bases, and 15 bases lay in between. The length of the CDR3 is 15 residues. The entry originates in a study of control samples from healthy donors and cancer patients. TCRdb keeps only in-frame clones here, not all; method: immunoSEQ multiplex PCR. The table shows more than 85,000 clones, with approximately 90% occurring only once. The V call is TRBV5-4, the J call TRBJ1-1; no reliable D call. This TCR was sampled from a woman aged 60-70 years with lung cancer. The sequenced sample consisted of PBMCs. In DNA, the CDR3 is TGTGCCAGCAGCATTGGGCGGTACCAAAACACTGAAGCTTTCTTT. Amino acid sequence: CASSIGRYQNTEAFF. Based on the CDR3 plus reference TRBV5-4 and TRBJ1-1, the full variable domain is ETGVTQSPTHLIKTRGQQVTLRCSSQSGHNTVSWYQQALGQGPQFIFQYYREEENGRGNFPPRFSGLQFPNYSSELNVNALELDDSALYLCASSIGRYQNTEAFFGQGTRLTVV.